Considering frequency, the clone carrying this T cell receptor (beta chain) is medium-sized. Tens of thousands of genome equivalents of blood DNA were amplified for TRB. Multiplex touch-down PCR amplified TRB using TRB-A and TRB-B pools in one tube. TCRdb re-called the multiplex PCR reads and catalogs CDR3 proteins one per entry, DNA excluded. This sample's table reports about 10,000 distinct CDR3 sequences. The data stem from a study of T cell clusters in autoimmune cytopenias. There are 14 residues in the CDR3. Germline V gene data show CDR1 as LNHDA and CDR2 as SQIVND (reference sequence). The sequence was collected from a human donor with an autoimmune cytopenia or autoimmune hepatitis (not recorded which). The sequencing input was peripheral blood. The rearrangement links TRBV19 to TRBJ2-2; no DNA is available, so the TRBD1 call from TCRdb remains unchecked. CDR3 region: CASSIQGTTGELFF.